This T cell receptor (beta chain) was documented in a study of beta chain features in type 1 diabetes. Study-wide points: Relative to healthy donors, patients appeared to have naive, central memory and Treg TCRB repertoires that were more similar.

The V end was cut by 0 bases, the J end by 9 bases, with 12 bases between. Germline values: CDR1 GTSNPN, CDR2 SVGIG (reference sequence). The CDR3 sequence is 13 residues long. As concerns this clone: The antigen remains unidentified.

Every isolated RNA sample was fully reverse transcribed, so sequencing captured expressed TCRB transcripts. Sequencing was performed with immunoSEQ multiplex PCR; in TCRdb, only in-frame clones are kept and a portion is missing. Altogether fewer than 250,000 clones are present, over 65% being singletons, with the ten largest covering 0.053%. Each of the CD4+ naive, central memory, regulatory and stem cell-like memory populations was sorted via CD45RO/CCR7/CD25/CD127/CD95/CD27. The receptor comes from a man aged 25 to 45 in good health. The genes are TRBV30 and TRBJ2-4; the D gene is possibly TRBD1 (6 bases). The sequenced sample was naive CD4+ T cells from blood. The CDR3 spells CAWSVHREGIQYF. The CDR3 DNA follows: TGTGCCTGGAGTGTACACAGGGAAGGCATTCAGTACTTC.